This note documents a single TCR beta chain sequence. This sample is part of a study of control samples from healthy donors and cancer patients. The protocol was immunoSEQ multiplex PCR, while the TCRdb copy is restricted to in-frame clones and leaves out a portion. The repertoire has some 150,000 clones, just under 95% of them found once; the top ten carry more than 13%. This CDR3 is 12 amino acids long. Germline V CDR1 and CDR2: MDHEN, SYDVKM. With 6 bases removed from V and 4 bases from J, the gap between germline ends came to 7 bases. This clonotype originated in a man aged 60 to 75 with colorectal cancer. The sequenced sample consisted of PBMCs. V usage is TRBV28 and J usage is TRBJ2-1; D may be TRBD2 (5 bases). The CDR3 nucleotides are TGTGCCAGCAGGTCGGGGTACAATGAGCAGTTCTTC. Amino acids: CASRSGYNEQFF.